These 3 T cell receptor beta chains originate from one sample sequenced in a study of T cell repertoires in cytomegalovirus infection. No antigen has been identified for these receptors. TCRdb fed the reads into MiXCR, producing one record per CDR3 protein. The table has roughly 120,000 distinct CDR3 sequences, about 30% seen once; the top ten hold 80% to 90%. The material sequenced was CD8+ T cells from cultured PBMCs, taken from culture after CMV antigen stimulation. Receptor source: a human donor in good health (CMV status not recorded). Some clones in this sample may be carry-over from other donors' samples.

This chain uses TRBV12-3 or TRBV12-4 with TRBJ1-1; D call uncertain. The V end was cut by 1 base, the J end by 3 bases, with 9 bases between. The CDR3 totals 14 residues. The CDR3 reads CASSLEYSDTEAFF. The CDR3 coding sequence is TGTGCCAGCAGTTTAGAGTATTCGGACACTGAAGCTTTCTTT.

This clonotype was observed at least ten times. This chain uses TRBV3-1 with TRBJ2-5, with D maybe TRBD1 (7 bases). Germline values: CDR1 LGHDT, CDR2 YNNKEL (reference sequence). V gave up 4 bases and J gave up 4 bases, with 19 bases separating them. This CDR3 is 16 amino acids long. The CDR3 region has the DNA TGTGCCAGCAGCCGGGGAGGTGGAGGGGGCGGAGAGACCCAGTACTTC. Protein sequence: CASSRGGGGGGETQYF.

In this sample, this clonotype turned up a few times. The V gene is TRBV19, the J gene TRBJ1-5; D ambiguous. The CDR3 consists of 14 residues. Looked up from germline, CDR1 is LNHDA and CDR2 is SQIVND (reference sequence). Trimming pared 6 bases from V and 4 bases from J, leaving 13 bases between. In nucleotides, the CDR3 is TGTGCCAGTAGCCCGGGCCTTACAAATCAGCCCCAGCATTTT. As protein: CASSPGLTNQPQHF.